The 29 T cell receptor beta chains listed next were all sequenced from one sample in a study of beta chain features in type 1 diabetes. Isolated RNA was reverse transcribed in full, so expressed TCRB transcripts were sequenced. Clones were sequenced by immunoSEQ multiplex PCR, and TCRdb holds only the in-frame ones, with some missing. The sample records almost 350,000 clones, roughly a fifth being singletons. What was sequenced was naive CD4+ T cells from blood. The receptor set was obtained from a woman aged 18 to 35 in good health.

The V gene is TRBV19, the J gene TRBJ1-2; TRBD1 matches 8 bases. V was clipped by 10 bases and J by 0 bases; unmatched bases: 4. Germline CDR1 LNHDA, CDR2 SQIVND (reference sequence). This CDR3 comprises 13 residues. The CDR3 protein is CATRQGTNYGYTF. In nucleotides, the CDR3 is TGTGCCACCCGACAGGGGACTAACTATGGCTACACCTTC.

The chain is built from TRBV18 and TRBJ1-2; possibly TRBD1 for D (5 bases). V lost 0 bases to trimming and J lost 4 bases, with 9 bases between them. The CDR3 sequence is 14 residues long. Germline V CDR1 and CDR2: KGHSH, LQKENI. The CDR3 nucleotides read TGTGCCAGCTCACCACCCTCAGGGTCCTATGGCTACACCTTC. Translation gives CASSPPSGSYGYTF.

This chain connects TRBV12-5 to TRBJ1-2; possible D gene TRBD1, 6 bases. The germline gives CDR1 LGHNT, CDR2 FRNRAP. The CDR3 runs 14 residues. V lost 2 bases and J 6 bases, leaving 13 bases between the germline ends. CDR3 DNA: TGTGCTAGTGGTTTGCTGTGGGGGCGGGATGGCTACACCTTC. Translating gives CASGLLWGRDGYTF.

The rearrangement links TRBV14 to TRBJ2-7, with D uncertain. The V end lost 0 bases, the J end lost 3 bases, and 6 bases lay between the germline ends. This CDR3 comprises 13 residues. Germline CDR1 reads SGHDN; CDR2 reads FVKESK. The CDR3: CASSQEEFYEQYF. CDR3 in DNA: TGTGCCAGCAGCCAAGAAGAGTTCTACGAGCAGTACTTC.

This clone has a handful of counts. This sequence joins TRBV5-1 and TRBJ2-5; unclear D gene. CDR1 and CDR2 (germline): SGHRS, YFSETQ. The CDR3 has 13 residues. Trimming removed 1 base from V and 3 bases from J, with 7 bases in between. In nucleotides, the CDR3 is TGCGCCAGCAGCTTGATCCGGGAAGAGACCCAGTACTTC. This gives the protein CASSLIREETQYF.

The chain couples TRBV29-1 to TRBJ2-5; 8 nucleotides line up with TRBD1. The CDR3 has 13 residues. The germline CDR1 and CDR2 sequences are SQVTM and ANQGSEA. Trimming removed 6 bases from V and 5 bases from J; junction bases left unmatched: 8. CDR3 DNA sequence: TGCAGCGTCTACAGGGGGACTCACGAGACCCAGTACTTC. Translating it yields CSVYRGTHETQYF.

The gene calls are TRBV29-1 and TRBJ2-1; D remains ambiguous. The CDR3 has 11 residues. Germline V gene sequence: CDR1 SQVTM, CDR2 ANQGSEA. The V gene lost 6 bases and the J gene lost 9 bases, with 12 bases spanning the gap. CDR3 residues: CSVSGLGEQFF. The CDR3 nucleotides read TGCAGCGTGTCGGGTTTGGGTGAGCAGTTCTTC.

This clone was seen more than once but under ten times. The CDR3 DNA sequence: TGTGCCAGCAGAAGATCTAGCGGGAACTCCTACGAGCAGTACTTC. Its protein is CASRRSSGNSYEQYF. The gene calls are TRBV6-5 and TRBJ2-7, with 9 bases matching TRBD2. J was trimmed by 0 bases and V by 6 bases; bases with no gene match: 6. This CDR3 is built from 15 residues. CDR1 and CDR2 from the germline V gene are MNHEY and SVGAGI.

The chain joins TRBV20-1 to TRBJ2-7; 7 bases match TRBD2. CDR1 is DFQATT and CDR2 is SNEGSKA in the germline V gene (reference sequence). The CDR3 runs 11 residues. V lost 6 bases, J lost 6 bases, and 5 bases stayed unmatched. The DNA for the CDR3 is TGCAGTGCCCAGCGGGGAGGCGAGCAGTACTTC. This encodes CSAQRGGEQYF.

This clone was seen a few times. V and J are TRBV29-1 and TRBJ2-7, with D maybe TRBD1 (6 bases). Trimming cost V 5 bases and J 0 bases, with 11 bases left between them. The CDR3 covers 13 residues. The germline CDR1 and CDR2 sequences are SQVTM and ANQGSEA. DNA for the CDR3: TGCAGCGTTCATCAGGGGAGCTCCTACGAGCAGTACTTC. Translated, it gives CSVHQGSSYEQYF.

The gene calls are TRBV7-2 and TRBJ1-1; 8 bases map to TRBD1. The J segment lost 9 bases and the V segment lost 3 bases, leaving 9 bases of the junction unmatched. The CDR3 covers 14 residues. CDR1 and CDR2 (germline): SGHTA, FQGNSA. This chain's CDR3 is CASSFLTGEIKAFF. In DNA, the CDR3 is TGTGCCAGCAGCTTTTTGACAGGGGAGATAAAAGCTTTCTTT.

The V gene is TRBV5-1, the J gene TRBJ2-1; D is unclear. V lost 0 bases and J lost 4, with 5 bases in between. Germline values: CDR1 SGHRS, CDR2 YFSETQ. The CDR3 runs 13 residues. CDR3 protein: CASSLVRYNEQFF. The CDR3 region has the DNA TGCGCCAGCAGCTTGGTACGGTACAATGAGCAGTTCTTC.

The chain is built from TRBV30 and TRBJ2-1; 12 positions match TRBD2. Per the germline V gene, CDR1 is GTSNPN and CDR2 is SVGIG (reference sequence). With 6 bases clipped from V and 7 bases from J, the junction kept 7 bases outside the gene matches. This CDR3 has 14 residues. The CDR3 sequence is CACTTGLAGNEQFF. The CDR3 nucleotides are TGTGCCTGTACTACGGGACTAGCGGGTAATGAGCAGTTCTTC.

This chain joins TRBV5-1 and TRBJ2-1, with 7 bases aligning to TRBD2. The V gene end was trimmed by 4 bases and the J gene end by 10 bases; junction bases not matched to a gene: 11. The CDR3 is made up of 14 amino acids. From germline, CDR1 is SGHRS and CDR2 YFSETQ. The CDR3 coding sequence is TGCGCCAGCAGCCTCACTCCCGGGGGAGGGGAGCAGTTCTTC. Amino acid sequence: CASSLTPGGGEQFF. The whole variable domain, filled in from reference TRBV5-1 and TRBJ2-1, reads KAGVTQTPRYLIKTRGQQVTLSCSPISGHRSVSWYQQTPGQGLQFLFEYFSETQRNKGNFPGRFSGRQFSNSRSEMNVSTLELGDSALYLCASSLTPGGGEQFFGPGTRLTVL.

This clone was counted between two and nine times. The chain carries TRBV30 and TRBJ2-1; the match to TRBD2 covers 8 bases. Germline trimming cut 1 base from V and 10 bases from J; bases unmatched to any gene: 12. Germline V gene data show CDR1 as GTSNPN and CDR2 as SVGIG (reference sequence). The CDR3 runs 15 residues. CDR3 loop: CAWSGGSGAYREQFF. The CDR3 DNA sequence: TGTGCCTGGAGTGGCGGTAGCGGGGCGTACAGGGAGCAGTTCTTC.

The V gene is TRBV11-3, the J gene TRBJ2-1; 13 positions match TRBD2. Germline V gene data show CDR1 as SGHNT and CDR2 as YENEEA. This CDR3 region has 17 residues. Trimming took 1 base from V and 8 from J; bases not matched to a gene: 8. The CDR3 region is CASSLGTGTSGTHEQFF. The CDR3 DNA is TGTGCCAGCAGCTTAGGCACCGGGACTAGCGGGACCCATGAGCAGTTCTTC.

A few counts support this clone. In the same sample, other DNA sequences code for this CDR3. The chain has TRBV7-2 and TRBJ1-1; tentatively, D is TRBD1 (6 bases). The CDR3 contains 13 residues. Germline CDR1 SGHTA, CDR2 FQGNSA. Trimming cost V 2 bases and J 6 bases, with 10 bases left between them. The CDR3 DNA is TGTGCCAGCAGCTTAAGGGGGAGCGCTGAAGCTTTCTTT. Its protein product is CASSLRGSAEAFF. The variable domain in full, completed from reference TRBV7-2 and TRBJ1-1, reads GAGVSQSPSNKVTEKGKDVELRCDPISGHTALYWYRQSLGQGLEFLIYFQGNSAPDKSGLPSDRFSAERTGGSVSTLTIQRTQQEDSAVYLCASSLRGSAEAFFGQGTRLTVV.

In this sample, this clone turned up a few times. The genes are TRBV7-2 and TRBJ2-7; 12 bases fit TRBD2. The CDR3 is made up of 16 amino acids. V trimming: 4 bases; J trimming: 4 bases; junction bases outside the gene matches: 8. The germline gives CDR1 SGHTA, CDR2 FQGNSA. The DNA of the CDR3 is TGTGCCAGCAGCTCCCAAGGACTAGCGGGGAGGTACGAGCAGTACTTC. Residues: CASSSQGLAGRYEQYF. The full variable domain, completed using reference TRBV7-2 and TRBJ2-7, is GAGVSQSPSNKVTEKGKDVELRCDPISGHTALYWYRQSLGQGLEFLIYFQGNSAPDKSGLPSDRFSAERTGGSVSTLTIQRTQQEDSAVYLCASSSQGLAGRYEQYFGPGTRLTVT.

CDR3 DNA sequence: TGTGCCAGCAGCCTACTTCTGCGAGAGACCCAGTACTTC. It yields the protein CASSLLLRETQYF. V usage is TRBV2 and J usage is TRBJ2-5, with D unresolved. The CDR3 runs to 13 residues. The ends were cut back, 6 bases at V and 4 bases at J, with 12 bases in the middle. CDR1 and CDR2 (germline): SNHLY, FYNNEI.

This chain uses TRBV7-6 with TRBJ2-7; 11 positions agree with TRBD2. The CDR3 is made up of 15 amino acids. The germline CDR1 and CDR2 sequences are SGHVS and FNYEAQ. V lost 5 bases to trimming and J lost 2 bases; unmatched junction nucleotides: 5. The CDR3 spells CASSPGLAGPYEQYF. The CDR3 bases are TGTGCCAGCAGCCCCGGACTAGCGGGTCCCTACGAGCAGTACTTC.

V gene TRBV20-1 combines with J gene TRBJ2-1; D perhaps matches TRBD1 (6 bases). This CDR3 is 11 amino acids long. From germline, CDR1 is DFQATT and CDR2 SNEGSKA (reference sequence). Trimming left V 7 bases short and J 12 bases short, with 16 bases between. The CDR3 DNA is TGCAGTGTCTCTTTAGTGGGGGCGCAGTTCTTC. This gives the protein CSVSLVGAQFF.

The gene calls are TRBV15 and TRBJ2-5; the match to TRBD1 covers 7 bases. The CDR3 is 14 amino acids. CDR1 and CDR2 from the germline V gene are LNHNV and YYDKDF (reference sequence). V lost 3 bases, J lost 5 bases, and 6 bases stayed unmatched. The CDR3: CATSRTGSGETQYF. The CDR3 DNA reads TGTGCCACCAGCAGGACAGGGTCGGGGGAGACCCAGTACTTC.

This sequence joins TRBV5-1 and TRBJ2-5, with 7 bases matching TRBD2. Germline CDR1 SGHRS, CDR2 YFSETQ. Trimming took 0 bases from V and 1 from J; bases not matched to a gene: 3. The CDR3 consists of 15 residues. The CDR3, as DNA: TGCGCCAGCAGCTTGGTAGCGGGTGTCCAAGAGACCCAGTACTTC. Its translation: CASSLVAGVQETQYF.

The rearrangement joins TRBV9 to TRBJ2-5, with TRBD2 identical over 7 bases. V lost 2 bases to trimming and J lost 2 bases; unmatched junction nucleotides: 6. The CDR3 has 15 residues. Germline-derived CDR1 and CDR2 are SGDLS and YYNGEE. The CDR3 DNA reads as TGTGCCAGCAGCGTCTCGACTAGCCTACAAGAGACCCAGTACTTC. This sequence encodes CASSVSTSLQETQYF.

The J gene is TRBJ1-2, the V gene TRBV21-1; TRBD1, the table's D call, lacks a check against the DNA. TRBV21-1 corresponds to a pseudogene. The CDR3 runs to 14 residues. The CDR3 reads CASSIQGVNYGYTF. In DNA form, the CDR3 reads TGTGCCAGCAGCATCCAGGGGGTGAACTATGGCTACACCTTC.

The chain is built from TRBV19 and TRBJ2-2; 7 positions match TRBD1. Germline-derived CDR1 and CDR2 are LNHDA and SQIVND (reference sequence). There are 15 residues in the CDR3. V shed 4 bases and J 5 bases; nucleotides not matched to a gene: 7. CDR3 in amino acids: CASSSPRGWTGELFF. In DNA, the CDR3 is TGTGCCAGTAGTAGTCCCAGGGGGTGGACCGGGGAGCTGTTTTTT.

The chain uses TRBV28 and TRBJ2-2; D not resolved. Trimming removed 3 bases at V and 4 bases at J, with 3 bases between. CDR1 MDHEN and CDR2 SYDVKM come from the germline V gene. The CDR3 spans 12 residues. The CDR3 reads CASSLSTGELFF. The CDR3 region has the DNA TGTGCCAGCAGTTTGAGCACCGGGGAGCTGTTTTTT.

The V gene is TRBV5-1, the J gene TRBJ1-4; possible D gene TRBD1, 6 bases. V lost 4 bases and J 8 bases, leaving 12 bases between the germline ends. This CDR3 comprises 13 residues. From germline, CDR1 is SGHRS and CDR2 YFSETQ. The chain's CDR3 is CASSLDSWEKLFF. Here the CDR3 DNA reads TGCGCCAGCAGCCTGGACAGTTGGGAAAAACTGTTTTTT.

This clone was seen a handful of times. This chain connects TRBV2 to TRBJ2-5; 9 bases line up with TRBD1. This CDR3 is built from 13 residues. Unmatched junction bases numbered 7, after V lost 7 bases and J lost 7 bases. Germline CDR1 SNHLY, CDR2 FYNNEI. In DNA, the CDR3 is TGTGCCAGCACGGGGGACAGGGATGGGACCCAGTACTTC. Amino acids: CASTGDRDGTQYF.